One sample yielded the 27 T cell receptor beta chains listed below, sequenced in a study of cytomegalovirus exposure and HLA in healthy donors. PCR involved 60 Vbeta and 13 Jbeta primers. Only in-frame clones appear in the TCRdb table, and some are missing; sequencing was by immunoSEQ multiplex PCR. Of about 150,000 clones listed, roughly 85% are singletons. Input material: PBMCs. The source is a woman aged 18 to 35 in good health and CMV-seronegative.

V and J are TRBV5-1 and TRBJ1-3, with D possibly TRBD1 on 6 matching bases. The CDR3 covers 14 residues. V lost 4 bases, J lost 4 bases, and 12 bases lay in between. Germline assignment: CDR1 SGHRS and CDR2 YFSETQ. The CDR3 DNA follows: TGCGCCAGCAGCATAACAGGGACCGGAAACACCATATATTTT. This codes for CASSITGTGNTIYF.

The rearrangement links TRBV28 to TRBJ2-1; TRBD2 matches 11 bases. Trimming at V came to 4 bases and at J to 7 bases, leaving 9 bases not matched to a gene. Looked up from germline, CDR1 is MDHEN and CDR2 is SYDVKM. CDR3 length: 16 amino acids. CDR3 protein: CASSYPGSGRENEQFF. The DNA for the CDR3 is TGTGCCAGCAGTTACCCAGGTAGCGGGAGGGAAAATGAGCAGTTCTTC.

The chain is built from TRBV5-4 and TRBJ2-6; D uncertain. V lost 3 bases and J 0 bases, leaving 7 bases between the germline ends. CDR1 and CDR2 (germline): SGHNT, YYREEE (reference sequence). CDR3 length: 15 amino acids. CDR3 in DNA: TGTGCCAGCAGCTCACGCGCCTCTGGGGCCAACGTCCTGACTTTC. This sequence encodes CASSSRASGANVLTF.

The V gene is TRBV4-1, the J gene TRBJ1-2; 7 bases are shared with TRBD1. The trim removed 0 bases at V and 3 bases at J, leaving 4 bases unmatched. The length of the CDR3 is 15 residues. The germline gives CDR1 MGHRA, CDR2 YSYEKL. The CDR3 loop reads CASSQDQGDDYGYTF. CDR3 nucleotide sequence: TGCGCCAGCAGCCAAGATCAGGGGGATGACTATGGCTACACCTTC.

The CDR3 DNA reads as TGTGCCAGCAGCGCGACGTCGTCGGGAGGGATTATGGCCTACAATGAGCAGTTCTTC. This codes for CASSATSSGGIMAYNEQFF. The chain carries TRBV13 and TRBJ2-1; 8 bases match TRBD2. Germline assignment: CDR1 PRHDT and CDR2 FYEKMQ (reference sequence). The ends lost 5 bases at V and 2 bases at J; junction bases unmatched: 17. This CDR3 has 19 residues.

The chain links TRBV30 to TRBJ1-2; D unclear. V shed 2 bases and J shed 4 bases, with 5 bases lying between them. Germline loops: CDR1 GTSNPN, CDR2 SVGIG (reference sequence). The CDR3 sequence is 11 residues long. CDR3 sequence: CAWSPGYGYTF. The DNA for the CDR3 is TGTGCCTGGAGTCCCGGCTATGGCTACACCTTC.

The rearrangement joins TRBV14 to TRBJ1-3; 7 nucleotides align to TRBD1. With 3 bases clipped from V and 4 bases from J, the junction kept 12 bases outside the gene matches. This CDR3 contains 17 residues. Germline CDR1 is SGHDN and CDR2 is FVKESK. The CDR3 DNA sequence: TGTGCCAGCAGCCATGCCTGGACAGGCGCCGTGGGAAACACCATATATTTT. Encoded protein: CASSHAWTGAVGNTIYF.

The chain combines TRBV5-5 with TRBJ2-2; tentatively, D is TRBD2 (5 bases). CDR3 length: 13 residues. V lost 4 bases, J lost 7 bases, and 11 bases lay in between. The germline V gene encodes CDR1 SGHKS and CDR2 YYEKEE (reference sequence). The CDR3 loop is CASSNRDVGELFF. In nucleotides, the CDR3 is TGTGCCAGCAGCAACCGGGATGTCGGGGAGCTGTTTTTT.

This chain connects TRBV11-2 to TRBJ2-1; 11 positions match TRBD2. The CDR3 is made up of 15 amino acids. Germline V gene lookup returns CDR1 SGHAT and CDR2 FQNNGV. Trimming took 4 bases from V and 5 from J; bases not matched to a gene: 4. CDR3 amino acids: CASSSLAGGDNEQFF. DNA of the CDR3: TGTGCCAGCAGCTCATTAGCGGGGGGGGACAATGAGCAGTTCTTC. Variable domain in full (rest from reference TRBV11-2 and TRBJ2-1): EAGVAQSPRYKIIEKRQSVAFWCNPISGHATLYWYQQILGQGPKLLIQFQNNGVVDDSQLPKDRFSAERLKGVDSTLKIQPAKLEDSAVYLCASSSLAGGDNEQFFGPGTRLTVL.

CDR3 in amino acids: CASSLELAGWGSYEQYF. The CDR3 coding sequence is TGTGCCAGCAGCTTGGAACTAGCGGGCTGGGGGTCCTACGAGCAGTACTTC. The V gene is TRBV5-6, the J gene TRBJ2-7; 9 nucleotides align to TRBD2. In germline, CDR1 is SGHDT, CDR2 YYEEEE. The CDR3 sequence is 17 residues long. V shed 0 bases, J shed 1 base, and the junction held 8 bases outside the gene matches.

This sequence joins TRBV29-1 and TRBJ2-7; 10 nucleotides align to TRBD1. V lost 1 base to trimming and J lost 3 bases; unmatched junction nucleotides: 9. The germline gives CDR1 SQVTM, CDR2 ANQGSEA. The CDR3 consists of 16 residues. The CDR3 DNA sequence: TGCAGCGTTGAAGCACCCCGGGACAGGGGACACTACGAGCAGTACTTC. This sequence encodes CSVEAPRDRGHYEQYF.

The chain uses TRBV7-9 and TRBJ1-3, with 7 bases aligning to TRBD1. The V gene's germline CDR1 is SEHNR and CDR2 FQNEAQ (reference sequence). CDR3 length equals 15 residues. The V and J ends lost 5 bases and 7 bases, in that order; junction bases with no gene match: 11. Here the CDR3 reads CASSPTGIHGNTIYF. As DNA, the CDR3 is TGTGCCAGCAGCCCGACAGGGATTCATGGGAACACCATATATTTT.

The chain has TRBV9 and TRBJ1-3, with D hard to call. CDR1 is SGDLS, CDR2 YYNGEE, per germline. The CDR3 is 15 amino acids. V shed 1 base and J shed 0 bases, with 8 bases lying between them. For the CDR3, the DNA is TGTGCCAGCAGCGTACGCGGAACCTCTGGAAACACCATATATTTT. Its protein product is CASSVRGTSGNTIYF.

The rearrangement uses TRBV19 and TRBJ1-1; 9 bases are a match to TRBD1. CDR3 length: 13 residues. CDR1 is LNHDA and CDR2 is SQIVND in the germline V gene (reference sequence). The CDR3 region is CAANRGQGTEAFF. Written as DNA, the CDR3 is TGTGCGGCCAACAGGGGGCAGGGCACTGAAGCTTTCTTT.

V gene TRBV18 combines with J gene TRBJ2-7; 8 nucleotides align to TRBD1. Germline CDR1 and CDR2: KGHSH and LQKENI. Trimming at V came to 6 bases and at J to 8 bases, leaving 12 bases not matched to a gene. The CDR3 has 14 residues. This CDR3 reads CASSPGQGRHKQYF. CDR3 DNA sequence: TGTGCCAGCTCCCCCGGACAGGGCCGGCATAAGCAGTACTTC.

This chain uses TRBV18 with TRBJ1-4, with a weak D call TRBD1 (6 bases). V lost 5 bases and J 8 bases, leaving 12 bases between the germline ends. Germline CDR1 reads KGHSH; CDR2 reads LQKENI. The CDR3 is made up of 13 amino acids. The CDR3 region is CASSTDRSEKLFF. The CDR3 DNA sequence: TGTGCCAGCTCAACGGACAGAAGCGAAAAACTGTTTTTT.

The chain couples TRBV5-4 to TRBJ2-5, with 9 bases matching TRBD1. The tail of the sequence fits TRBJ2-7 better, so the J call may be wrong. The CDR3 length is 16 residues. CDR1 and CDR2 (germline): SGHNT, YYREEE (reference sequence). CDR3 coding DNA: TGTGCCAGCAGCTTGGCCGGACAGGGGATCTCCTACGAGCAGTACTTC. It encodes CASSLAGQGISYEQYF.

Comment on this clone: Other DNA sequences of this sample code for an identical CDR3. The chain employs TRBV5-1 and TRBJ1-3; D call uncertain. The germline V gene encodes CDR1 SGHRS and CDR2 YFSETQ. The CDR3 runs to 14 residues. V lost 0 bases to trimming and J lost 4 bases, with 8 bases between them. CDR3 protein: CASSLAGYGNTIYF. The CDR3 DNA follows: TGCGCCAGCAGCTTGGCCGGGTACGGAAACACCATATATTTT.

This chain joins TRBV30 and TRBJ1-4; D possibly corresponds to TRBD1 (5 bases). The CDR3 length is 13 residues. CDR1 is GTSNPN, CDR2 SVGIG, per germline (reference sequence). The V gene lost 4 bases and the J gene lost 4 bases, with 10 bases spanning the gap. In nucleotides, the CDR3 is TGTGCCTGGAATCTGGGACTTAATGAAAAACTGTTTTTT. Protein sequence: CAWNLGLNEKLFF.

This chain uses TRBV7-9 with TRBJ1-2; 7 nucleotides align to TRBD1. V shed 0 bases, J shed 5 bases, and the junction held 3 bases outside the gene matches. The CDR3 extends over 14 amino acids. The germline V gene has CDR1 SEHNR and CDR2 FQNEAQ (reference sequence). CDR3 DNA: TGTGCCAGCAGCTTAGCTGGGGACAGTTATGGCTACACCTTC. Residues: CASSLAGDSYGYTF.

The V call is TRBV30, the J call TRBJ2-1, with 10 positions matching TRBD2. CDR1 is GTSNPN and CDR2 is SVGIG in the germline V gene (reference sequence). This CDR3 is 14 amino acids long. CDR3 bases: TGTGCTACGTCTAGCGGGAGCTCCTACAATGAGCAGTTCTTC. Amino acid sequence: CATSSGSSYNEQFF.

This chain connects TRBV2 to TRBJ1-6; a possible D gene is TRBD1 (6 bases). Between the trimmed V and J ends, which lost 10 bases and 10 bases, there was a span of 14 bases. Per germline, CDR1 SNHLY and CDR2 FYNNEI. The CDR3 has 12 residues. In DNA form, the CDR3 reads TGTGCCACCGGAGGGGGAGGGTCACCCCTCCACTTT. As protein: CATGGGGSPLHF.

The chain combines TRBV28 with TRBJ2-3; possibly TRBD1 for D (6 bases). CDR3 size: 14 residues. Germline CDR1 reads MDHEN; CDR2 reads SYDVKM. Deletions cut 3 bases from V and 4 bases from J, with 11 bases between. The CDR3 nucleotides read TGTGCCAGCAGTTTGTACCAGGGGCCAGATACGCAGTATTTT. This encodes CASSLYQGPDTQYF.

Remarks on this clone: The junction differs from germline at one of its ends, possibly a read error. The rearrangement uses TRBV2 and TRBJ1-5; D gene uncertain. This CDR3 comprises 14 residues. Germline CDR1 reads SNHLY; CDR2 reads FYNNEI. The CDR3: CANSDLVEGGTQHF. CDR3 in DNA: TGTGCCAACAGTGATCTCGTAGAGGGCGGCACCCAGCATTTT.

The V gene is TRBV7-2, the J gene TRBJ2-7, with 9 bases that match TRBD2. Trimming cost V 7 bases and J 2 bases; bases outside gene matches: 9. The germline CDR1 and CDR2 sequences are SGHTA and FQGNSA. The CDR3 extends over 15 amino acids. CDR3 nucleotide sequence: TGTGCCAGCACCCCTACGGGACTAGCAACCTACGAGCAGTACTTC. Translated: CASTPTGLATYEQYF.

As DNA, the CDR3 is TGTGCCAGCAGCTTTGGTTTATCCGGGGGGACCGAGCAGTACTTC. Translated: CASSFGLSGGTEQYF. The genes are TRBV13 and TRBJ2-7; TRBD2 matches 7 bases. The germline gives CDR1 PRHDT, CDR2 FYEKMQ (reference sequence). V gave up 3 bases and J gave up 6 bases; unmatched junction bases: 11. The CDR3 has 15 residues.

This clone has a handful of counts. The sample holds other DNA sequences that translate to the same CDR3. The chain is built from TRBV28 and TRBJ1-5, with a weak D call TRBD1 (5 bases). V shed 2 bases and J shed 2 bases, with 7 bases lying between them. The CDR3 extends over 14 amino acids. The germline CDR1 and CDR2 sequences are MDHEN and SYDVKM. CDR3 sequence: CASSLGGGNQPQHF. For the CDR3, the DNA is TGTGCCAGCAGTTTAGGAGGGGGCAATCAGCCCCAGCATTTT.